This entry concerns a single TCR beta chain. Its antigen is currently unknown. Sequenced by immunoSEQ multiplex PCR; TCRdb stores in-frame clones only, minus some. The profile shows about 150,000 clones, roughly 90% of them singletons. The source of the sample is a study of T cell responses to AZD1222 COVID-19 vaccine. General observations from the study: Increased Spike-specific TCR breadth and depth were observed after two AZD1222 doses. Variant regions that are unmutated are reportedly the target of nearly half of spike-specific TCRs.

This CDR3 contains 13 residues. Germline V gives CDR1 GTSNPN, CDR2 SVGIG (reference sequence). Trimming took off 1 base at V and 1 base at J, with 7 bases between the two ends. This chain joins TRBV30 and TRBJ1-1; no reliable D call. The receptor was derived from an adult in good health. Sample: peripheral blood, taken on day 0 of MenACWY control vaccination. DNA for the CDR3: TGTGCCTGGAGTGGAAAGGGGAACACTGAAGCTTTCTTT. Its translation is CAWSGKGNTEAFF.